The entry below gives a single TCR beta chain sequence along with its context. What it binds is not known. The data originate from a study of shared clonotypes between healthy human individuals. Produced via immunoSEQ multiplex PCR; TCRdb's table is partial and in-frame only. This table has approximately 2.1 million clones, approximately 93% appearing once. Findings and limits, study-wide: Naive subsets generally had larger estimated richness than memory subsets.

The ends were cut back, 7 bases at V and 6 bases at J, with 15 bases in the middle. The CDR3 is 13 amino acids. CDR1 and CDR2 from the germline V gene are SQVTM and ANQGSEA. This TCR was sampled from a man aged 18 to 29 in good health. Some clones in this sample may be carry-over from other donors' samples. V is TRBV29-1 and J is TRBJ2-2; D possibly corresponds to TRBD2 (5 bases). What was sequenced was naive CD4+ T cells from PBMCs. This sample's subset: CD45RA+ positively selected. The CDR3 nucleotides read TGCAGCGCCTCCCGGCCTAGCCCCGGGGAGCTGTTTTTT. Translating it yields CSASRPSPGELFF.